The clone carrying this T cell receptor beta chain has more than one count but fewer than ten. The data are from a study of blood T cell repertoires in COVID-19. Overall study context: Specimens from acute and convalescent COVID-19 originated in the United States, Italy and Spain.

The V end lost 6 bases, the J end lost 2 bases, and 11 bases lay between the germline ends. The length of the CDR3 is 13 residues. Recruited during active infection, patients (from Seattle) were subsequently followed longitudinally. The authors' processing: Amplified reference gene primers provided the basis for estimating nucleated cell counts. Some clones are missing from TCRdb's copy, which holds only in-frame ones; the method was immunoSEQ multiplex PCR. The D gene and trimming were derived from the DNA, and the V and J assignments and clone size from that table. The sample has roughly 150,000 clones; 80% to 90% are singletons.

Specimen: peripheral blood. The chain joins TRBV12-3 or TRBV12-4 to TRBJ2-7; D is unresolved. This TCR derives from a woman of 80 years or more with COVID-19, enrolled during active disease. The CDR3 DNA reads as TGTGCCAGCAGCTTAAATGTCGCCTACGAGCAGTACTTC. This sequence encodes CASSLNVAYEQYF.